A selection of T cell receptor beta chains follows, all from one sample in a study of early T cells in non-severe SARS-CoV-2 infection. Each CDR3 protein gets one entry after TCRdb re-called the 5' RACE reads with MiXCR. Of tens of thousands of distinct CDR3 sequences in the sample, more than 14% were seen once. The specimen was whole blood, collected at baseline. The receptors derive from an adult who was a healthcare worker with PCR-confirmed SARS-CoV-2 infection or an uninfected control (not recorded which). Both conserved end residues are part of each CDR3. A D gene is named only where the DNA matches it firmly. Size is stated for part of the rows, as once, few or many counts, or as a class when the clone is expanded.

v_gene: TRBV3-1; j_gene: TRBJ2-2; abundance: few; d_gene: .; CDR3nt: TGTGCCAGCAGCCAAGATACTCACGGGGAGCTGTTTTTT; CDR3aa: CASSQDTHGELFF
v_gene: TRBV30; j_gene: TRBJ2-3; abundance: .; d_gene: TRBD1; CDR3nt: TGTGCCTGCTCGACAGGGCTACCCACAGATACGCAGTATTTT; CDR3aa: CACSTGLPTDTQYF
v_gene: TRBV6-1; j_gene: TRBJ2-5; abundance: .; d_gene: .; CDR3nt: TGTGCCAGCAGGACTCAAGGGGCAGGAGGAGAGACCCAGTACTTC; CDR3aa: CASRTQGAGGETQYF
v_gene: TRBV28; j_gene: TRBJ2-7; abundance: .; d_gene: .; CDR3nt: TGTGCCAGCAGTCCCTCCGTGGGAGAGCAGTACTTC; CDR3aa: CASSPSVGEQYF
v_gene: TRBV5-4; j_gene: TRBJ2-4; abundance: few; d_gene: TRBD2; CDR3nt: TGTGCCACCGGGAGGGAGGCCAAAAACATTCAGTACTTC; CDR3aa: CATGREAKNIQYF
v_gene: TRBV5-1; j_gene: TRBJ2-7; abundance: .; d_gene: TRBD2; CDR3nt: TGCGCCAGCAGCTCGGGCCCGGGGGGAGAGCAGTACTTC; CDR3aa: CASSSGPGGEQYF
v_gene: TRBV5-1; j_gene: TRBJ2-5; abundance: many; d_gene: .; CDR3nt: TGCGCCAGCAGCTTGGGAGGGGACGAGACCCAGTACTTC; CDR3aa: CASSLGGDETQYF
v_gene: TRBV18; j_gene: TRBJ1-2; abundance: .; d_gene: TRBD1; CDR3nt: TGTGCCAGCTCACCGGGAACAGGGGCCGACTATGGCTACACCTTC; CDR3aa: CASSPGTGADYGYTF
v_gene: TRBV28; j_gene: TRBJ1-4; abundance: few; d_gene: TRBD1; CDR3nt: TGTGCCAGCAGCCTAGGACAGGGGGAGAGTGAAAAACTGTTTTTT; CDR3aa: CASSLGQGESEKLFF
v_gene: TRBV24-1; j_gene: TRBJ2-7; abundance: few; d_gene: TRBD1; CDR3nt: TGTGCCACCAGTGCGGGACAGGGTGTACACGAGCAGTACTTC; CDR3aa: CATSAGQGVHEQYF
v_gene: TRBV24-1; j_gene: TRBJ2-5; abundance: few; d_gene: .; CDR3nt: TGTGCCACCGGGTCTCAAGAGACCCAGTACTTC; CDR3aa: CATGSQETQYF
v_gene: TRBV5-1; j_gene: TRBJ2-2; abundance: .; d_gene: .; CDR3nt: TGCGCCAGCAGCTCGAGTGACGGGACCGGGGAGCTGTTTTTT; CDR3aa: CASSSSDGTGELFF
v_gene: TRBV5-8; j_gene: TRBJ2-1; abundance: .; d_gene: .; CDR3nt: TGTGCCAGCAGCTTGTCTAGGCAGTATATTGAGCAGTTCTTC; CDR3aa: CASSLSRQYIEQFF
v_gene: TRBV12-3/TRBV12-4; j_gene: TRBJ2-1; abundance: .; d_gene: .; CDR3nt: TGTGCCAGCAGTTTAGTCGCCCTTTCCTACAATGAGCAGTTCTTC; CDR3aa: CASSLVALSYNEQFF
v_gene: TRBV2; j_gene: TRBJ1-3; abundance: .; d_gene: .; CDR3nt: TGTGCCAGCAGCGGGACGGTGCCTGGAAACACCATATATTTT; CDR3aa: CASSGTVPGNTIYF
v_gene: TRBV18; j_gene: TRBJ1-2; abundance: .; d_gene: .; CDR3nt: TGTGCCAGCTCACCTTCGGGAGAAACCACCTATGGCTACACCTTC; CDR3aa: CASSPSGETTYGYTF
v_gene: TRBV10-2; j_gene: TRBJ2-1; abundance: few; d_gene: TRBD2; CDR3nt: TGCGCCAGCAGTCTACTAGCGGGAGAAGGTGAGCAGTTCTTC; CDR3aa: CASSLLAGEGEQFF
v_gene: TRBV3-1; j_gene: TRBJ2-5; abundance: few; d_gene: .; CDR3nt: TGTGCCAGCAGCCAAGTGACAGCCCAAGAGACCCAGTACTTC; CDR3aa: CASSQVTAQETQYF
v_gene: TRBV7-9; j_gene: TRBJ2-2; abundance: .; d_gene: .; CDR3nt: TGTGCCAGCAGCTCCCGGATGGGGACGGGGGACACCGGGGAGCTGTTTTTT; CDR3aa: CASSSRMGTGDTGELFF
v_gene: TRBV28; j_gene: TRBJ1-5; abundance: few; d_gene: .; CDR3nt: TGTGCCAGCAGTTTAGGACCGCTCAATCAGCCCCAGCATTTT; CDR3aa: CASSLGPLNQPQHF